These 5 T cell receptor beta chains originate from one sample sequenced in a study of T cell changes during pregnancy in multiple sclerosis. Sequenced by immunoSEQ multiplex PCR; TCRdb stores in-frame clones only, minus some. The data show more than 65,000 clones, approximately 86% seen once. The sequencing here drew on peripheral blood, taken before pregnancy. These receptors were collected from a female donor with multiple sclerosis, enrolled in a pregnancy study.

In this sample, this clone turned up once. The chain is built from TRBV6-1 and TRBJ2-1; D gene unclear. CDR1 is MNHNS and CDR2 is SASEGT in the germline V gene. The CDR3 consists of 14 residues. V shed 2 bases and J shed 7 bases, with 12 bases lying between them. The CDR3 nucleotides are TGTGCCAGCAGTGAATTAGCTTCGATTAATGAGCAGTTCTTC. Its translation: CASSELASINEQFF.

V usage is TRBV5-6 and J usage is TRBJ1-1; the match to TRBD1 covers 7 bases. Germline V gene lookup returns CDR1 SGHDT and CDR2 YYEEEE. V lost 1 base to trimming and J lost 4 bases; unmatched junction nucleotides: 7. This CDR3 spans 15 amino acids. The CDR3 DNA sequence: TGTGCCAGCAGCTTGTTTACAGGGGCCTTCACTGAAGCTTTCTTT. Protein product: CASSLFTGAFTEAFF. Complete variable domain (other parts from reference TRBV5-6 and TRBJ1-1): DAGVTQSPTHLIKTRGQQVTLRCSPKSGHDTVSWYQQALGQGPQFIFQYYEEEERQRGNFPDRFSGHQFPNYSSELNVNALLLGDSALYLCASSLFTGAFTEAFFGQGTRLTVV.

This clone has a single count. The genes are TRBV14 and TRBJ1-2; D is perhaps TRBD1 (5 bases). There are 19 residues in the CDR3. V was trimmed by 0 bases and J by 3 bases, leaving 23 bases between them. CDR1 is SGHDN and CDR2 is FVKESK in the germline V gene. CDR3 residues: CASSQEWRRRARGDYGYTF. For the CDR3, the DNA is TGTGCCAGCAGCCAAGAATGGCGGAGACGTGCCCGGGGGGACTATGGCTACACCTTC.

This rearrangement joins TRBV7-8 to TRBJ1-4, with D possibly TRBD1 on 6 matching bases. Between the trimmed V and J ends, which lost 5 bases and 4 bases, there was a span of 17 bases. This CDR3 region has 16 residues. In germline, CDR1 is SGHVS, CDR2 FQNEAQ. CDR3: CASSPFGRGVNEKLFF. The CDR3 DNA is TGTGCCAGCAGCCCCTTCGGCAGGGGAGTTAATGAAAAACTGTTTTTT.

J is TRBJ1-1 and V is TRBV5-1, with D possibly being TRBD1 (5 bases). This CDR3 has 15 amino acids. Germline V gives CDR1 SGHRS, CDR2 YFSETQ. V was shortened by 0 bases and J by 0 bases, with 9 bases between the two germline ends. CDR3 sequence reads: CASSLAGLMNTEAFF. CDR3 nucleotides: TGCGCCAGCAGCTTGGCAGGGCTTATGAACACTGAAGCTTTCTTT.